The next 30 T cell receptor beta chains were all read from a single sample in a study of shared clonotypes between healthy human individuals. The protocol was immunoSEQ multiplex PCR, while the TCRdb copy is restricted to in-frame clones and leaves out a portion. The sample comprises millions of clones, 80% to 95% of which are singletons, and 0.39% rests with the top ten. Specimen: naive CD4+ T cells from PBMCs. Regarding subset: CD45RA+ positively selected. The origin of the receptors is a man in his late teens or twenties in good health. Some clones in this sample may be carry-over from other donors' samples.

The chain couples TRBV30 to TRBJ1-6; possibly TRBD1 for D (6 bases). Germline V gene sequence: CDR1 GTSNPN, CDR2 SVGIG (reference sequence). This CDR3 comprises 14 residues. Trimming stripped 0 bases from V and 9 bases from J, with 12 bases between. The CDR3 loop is CAWSVQQGISPLHF. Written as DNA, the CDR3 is TGTGCCTGGAGTGTACAACAGGGAATTTCACCCCTCCACTTT.

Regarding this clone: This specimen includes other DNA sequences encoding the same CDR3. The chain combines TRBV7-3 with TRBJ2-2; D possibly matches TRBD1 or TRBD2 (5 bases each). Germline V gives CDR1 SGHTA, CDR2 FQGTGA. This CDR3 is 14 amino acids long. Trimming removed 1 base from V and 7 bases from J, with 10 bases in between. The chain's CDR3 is CASSLRSGGGELFF. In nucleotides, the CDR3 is TGTGCCAGCAGCTTAAGGTCTGGGGGCGGGGAGCTGTTTTTT.

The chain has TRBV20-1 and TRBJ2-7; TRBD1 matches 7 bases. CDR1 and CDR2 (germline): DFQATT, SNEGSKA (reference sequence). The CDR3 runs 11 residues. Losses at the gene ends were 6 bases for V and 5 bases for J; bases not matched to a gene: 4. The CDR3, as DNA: TGCAGTGCGACCACAGGGGACGAGCAGTACTTC. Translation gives CSATTGDEQYF.

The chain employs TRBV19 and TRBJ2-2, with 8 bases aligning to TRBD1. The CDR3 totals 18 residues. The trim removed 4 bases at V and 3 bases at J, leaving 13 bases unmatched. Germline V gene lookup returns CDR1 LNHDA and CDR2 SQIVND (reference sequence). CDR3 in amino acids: CASSTRQGKDGDTGELFF. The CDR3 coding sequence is TGTGCCAGTAGTACGCGACAGGGGAAGGATGGGGACACCGGGGAGCTGTTTTTT.

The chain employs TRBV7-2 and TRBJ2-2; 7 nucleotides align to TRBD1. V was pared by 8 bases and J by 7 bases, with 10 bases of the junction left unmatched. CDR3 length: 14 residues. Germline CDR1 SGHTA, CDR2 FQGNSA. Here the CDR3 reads CASGAGGISGELFF. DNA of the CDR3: TGTGCCAGCGGGGCAGGGGGAATAAGCGGGGAGCTGTTTTTT.

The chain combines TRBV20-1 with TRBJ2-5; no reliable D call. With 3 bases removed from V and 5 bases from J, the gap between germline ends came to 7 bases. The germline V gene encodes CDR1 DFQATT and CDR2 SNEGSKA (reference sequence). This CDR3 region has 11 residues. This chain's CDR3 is CSASSMETQYF. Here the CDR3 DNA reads TGCAGTGCTAGTTCCATGGAGACCCAGTACTTC.

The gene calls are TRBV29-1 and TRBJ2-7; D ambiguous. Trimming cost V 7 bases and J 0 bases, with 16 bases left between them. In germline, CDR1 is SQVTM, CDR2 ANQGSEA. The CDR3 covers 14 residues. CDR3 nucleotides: TGCAGCGCTGATGCTCTCCAGAGCTCCTACGAGCAGTACTTC. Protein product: CSADALQSSYEQYF.

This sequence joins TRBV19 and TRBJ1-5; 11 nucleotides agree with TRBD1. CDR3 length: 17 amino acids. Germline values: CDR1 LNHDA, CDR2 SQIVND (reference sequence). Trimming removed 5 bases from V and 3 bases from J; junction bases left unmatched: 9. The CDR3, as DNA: TGTGCCAGTAGTCCCCGGACAGGGGGCTTTAACAATCAGCCCCAGCATTTT. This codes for CASSPRTGGFNNQPQHF.

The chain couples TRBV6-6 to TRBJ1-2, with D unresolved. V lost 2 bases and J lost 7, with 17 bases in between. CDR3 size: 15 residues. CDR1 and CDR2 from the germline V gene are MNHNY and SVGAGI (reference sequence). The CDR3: CASSYGIPSRGGYTF. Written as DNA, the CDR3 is TGTGCCAGCAGTTACGGTATTCCATCGCGGGGTGGCTACACCTTC.

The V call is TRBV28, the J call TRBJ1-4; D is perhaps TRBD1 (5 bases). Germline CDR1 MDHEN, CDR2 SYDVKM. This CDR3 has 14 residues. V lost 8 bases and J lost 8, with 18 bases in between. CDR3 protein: CASGSPGVREKLFF. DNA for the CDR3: TGTGCCAGCGGGTCCCCGGGGGTCAGGGAAAAACTGTTTTTT.

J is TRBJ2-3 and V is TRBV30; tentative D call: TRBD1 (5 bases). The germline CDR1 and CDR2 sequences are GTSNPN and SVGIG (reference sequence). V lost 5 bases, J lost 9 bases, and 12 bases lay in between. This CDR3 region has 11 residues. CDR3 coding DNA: TGTGCCTGGGAAAGACAGTTGACGCAGTATTTT. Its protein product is CAWERQLTQYF.

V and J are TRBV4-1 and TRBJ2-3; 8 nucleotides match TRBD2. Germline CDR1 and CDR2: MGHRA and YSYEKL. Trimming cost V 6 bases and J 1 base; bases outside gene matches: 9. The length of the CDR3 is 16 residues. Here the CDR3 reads CASSYLLAGRTDTQYF. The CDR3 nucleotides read TGCGCCAGCAGTTACCTTCTAGCGGGCCGCACAGATACGCAGTATTTT.

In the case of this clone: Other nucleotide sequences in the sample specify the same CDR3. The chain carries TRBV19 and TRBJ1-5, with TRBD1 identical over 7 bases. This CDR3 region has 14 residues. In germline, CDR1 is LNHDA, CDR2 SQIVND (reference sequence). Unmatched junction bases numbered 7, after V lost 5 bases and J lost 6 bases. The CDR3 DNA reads TGTGCCAGTAGTCTTACAGGGGCCGGTCAGCCCCAGCATTTT. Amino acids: CASSLTGAGQPQHF.

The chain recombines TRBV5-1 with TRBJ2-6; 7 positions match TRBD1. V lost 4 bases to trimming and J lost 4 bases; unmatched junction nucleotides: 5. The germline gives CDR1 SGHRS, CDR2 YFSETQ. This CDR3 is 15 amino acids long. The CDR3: CASSMGQPGANVLTF. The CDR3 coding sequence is TGCGCCAGCAGCATGGGACAGCCGGGGGCCAACGTCCTGACTTTC.

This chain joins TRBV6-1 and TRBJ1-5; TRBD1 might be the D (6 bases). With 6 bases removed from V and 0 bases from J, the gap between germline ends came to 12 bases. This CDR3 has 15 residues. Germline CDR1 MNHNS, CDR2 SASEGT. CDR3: CASREQGFSNQPQHF. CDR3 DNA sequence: TGTGCCAGCAGGGAACAGGGTTTTAGCAATCAGCCCCAGCATTTT.

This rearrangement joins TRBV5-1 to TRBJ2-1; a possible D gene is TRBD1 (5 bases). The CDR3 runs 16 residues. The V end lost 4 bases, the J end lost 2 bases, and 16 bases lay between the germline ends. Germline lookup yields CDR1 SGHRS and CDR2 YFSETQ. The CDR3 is CASSPSWTSTYNEQFF. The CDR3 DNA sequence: TGCGCCAGCAGCCCCTCGTGGACAAGCACCTACAATGAGCAGTTCTTC.

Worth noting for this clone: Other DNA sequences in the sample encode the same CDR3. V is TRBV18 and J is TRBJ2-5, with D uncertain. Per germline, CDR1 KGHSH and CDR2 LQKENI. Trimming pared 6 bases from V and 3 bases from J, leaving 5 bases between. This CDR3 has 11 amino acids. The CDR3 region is CASSREETQYF. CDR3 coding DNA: TGTGCCAGCTCCCGAGAAGAGACCCAGTACTTC.

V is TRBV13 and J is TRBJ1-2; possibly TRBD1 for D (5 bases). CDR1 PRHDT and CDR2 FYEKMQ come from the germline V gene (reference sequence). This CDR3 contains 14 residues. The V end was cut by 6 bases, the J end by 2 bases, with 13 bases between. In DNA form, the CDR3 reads TGTGCCAGCAGGCGGCAGGGCGGAAACTATGGCTACACCTTC. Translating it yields CASRRQGGNYGYTF.

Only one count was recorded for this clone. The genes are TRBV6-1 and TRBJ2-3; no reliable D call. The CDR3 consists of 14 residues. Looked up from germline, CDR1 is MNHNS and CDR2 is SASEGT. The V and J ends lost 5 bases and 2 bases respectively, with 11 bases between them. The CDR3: CASSTRHATDTQYF. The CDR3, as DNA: TGTGCCAGCAGTACCCGACATGCCACAGATACGCAGTATTTT.

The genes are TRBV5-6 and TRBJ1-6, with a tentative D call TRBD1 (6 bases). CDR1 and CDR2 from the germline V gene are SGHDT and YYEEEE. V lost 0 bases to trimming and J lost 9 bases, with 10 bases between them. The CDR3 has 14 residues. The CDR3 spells CASSLGTVGSPLHF. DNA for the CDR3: TGTGCCAGCAGCTTGGGGACAGTCGGTTCACCCCTCCACTTT. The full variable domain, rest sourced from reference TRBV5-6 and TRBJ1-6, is DAGVTQSPTHLIKTRGQQVTLRCSPKSGHDTVSWYQQALGQGPQFIFQYYEEEERQRGNFPDRFSGHQFPNYSSELNVNALLLGDSALYLCASSLGTVGSPLHFGNGTRLTVT.

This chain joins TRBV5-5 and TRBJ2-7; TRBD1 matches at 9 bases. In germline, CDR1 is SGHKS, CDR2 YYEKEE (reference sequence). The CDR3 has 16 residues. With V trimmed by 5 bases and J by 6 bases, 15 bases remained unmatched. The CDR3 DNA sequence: TGTGCCAGCAGTCTCGCTCCGGGACAGGGCGTCGCCGAGCAGTACTTC. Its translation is CASSLAPGQGVAEQYF.

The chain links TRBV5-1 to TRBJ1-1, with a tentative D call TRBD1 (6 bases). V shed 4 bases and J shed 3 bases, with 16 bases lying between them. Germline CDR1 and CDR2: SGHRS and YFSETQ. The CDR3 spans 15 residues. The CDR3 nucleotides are TGCGCCAGCAGCCCCTATACAGGGAAGGACACTGAAGCTTTCTTT. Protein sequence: CASSPYTGKDTEAFF. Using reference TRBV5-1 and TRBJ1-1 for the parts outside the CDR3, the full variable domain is KAGVTQTPRYLIKTRGQQVTLSCSPISGHRSVSWYQQTPGQGLQFLFEYFSETQRNKGNFPGRFSGRQFSNSRSEMNVSTLELGDSALYLCASSPYTGKDTEAFFGQGTRLTVV.

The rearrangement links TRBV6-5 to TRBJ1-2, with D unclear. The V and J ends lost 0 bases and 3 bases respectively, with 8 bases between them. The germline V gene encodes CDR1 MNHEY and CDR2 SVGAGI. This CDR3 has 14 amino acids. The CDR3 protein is CASSYSRADYGYTF. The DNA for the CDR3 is TGTGCCAGCAGTTACTCCCGGGCGGACTATGGCTACACCTTC.

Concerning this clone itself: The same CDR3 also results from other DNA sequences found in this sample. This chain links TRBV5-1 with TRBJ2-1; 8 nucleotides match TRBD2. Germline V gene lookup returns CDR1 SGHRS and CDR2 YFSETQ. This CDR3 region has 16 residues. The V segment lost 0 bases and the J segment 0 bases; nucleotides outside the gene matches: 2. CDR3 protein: CASSLAAGVSYNEQFF. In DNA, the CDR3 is TGCGCCAGCAGCTTGGCAGCGGGGGTCTCCTACAATGAGCAGTTCTTC.

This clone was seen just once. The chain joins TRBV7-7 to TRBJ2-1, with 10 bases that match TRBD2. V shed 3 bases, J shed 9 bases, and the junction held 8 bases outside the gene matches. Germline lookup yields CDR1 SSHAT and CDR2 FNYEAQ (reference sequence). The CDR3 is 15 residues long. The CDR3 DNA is TGTGCCAGCAGCTTGCGTCTAGCGGGAGCAGGTGAGCAGTTCTTC. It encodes CASSLRLAGAGEQFF.

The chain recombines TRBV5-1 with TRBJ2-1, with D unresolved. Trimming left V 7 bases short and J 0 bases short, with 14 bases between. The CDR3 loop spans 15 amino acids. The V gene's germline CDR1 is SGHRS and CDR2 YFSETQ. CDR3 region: CASQEATRSYNEQFF. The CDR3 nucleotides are TGCGCCAGCCAAGAAGCGACCCGCTCCTACAATGAGCAGTTCTTC.

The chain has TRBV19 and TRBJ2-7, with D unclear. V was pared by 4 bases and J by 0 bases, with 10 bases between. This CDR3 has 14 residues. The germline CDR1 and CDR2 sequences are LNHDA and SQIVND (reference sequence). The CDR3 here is CASSSDSGSYEQYF. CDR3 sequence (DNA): TGTGCCAGTAGTAGCGACTCAGGCTCCTACGAGCAGTACTTC.

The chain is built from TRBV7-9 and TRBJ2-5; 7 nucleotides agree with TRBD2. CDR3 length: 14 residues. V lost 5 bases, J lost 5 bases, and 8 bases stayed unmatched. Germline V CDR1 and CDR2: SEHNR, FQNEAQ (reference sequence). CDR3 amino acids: CASSTGLGRETQYF. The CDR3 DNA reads TGTGCCAGCAGCACAGGACTAGGTCGGGAGACCCAGTACTTC. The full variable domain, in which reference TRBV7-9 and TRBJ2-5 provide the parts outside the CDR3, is DTGVSQNPRHKITKRGQNVTFRCDPISEHNRLYWYRQTLGQGPEFLTYFQNEAQLEKSRLLSDRFSAERPKGSFSTLEIQRTEQGDSAMYLCASSTGLGRETQYFGPGTRLLVL.

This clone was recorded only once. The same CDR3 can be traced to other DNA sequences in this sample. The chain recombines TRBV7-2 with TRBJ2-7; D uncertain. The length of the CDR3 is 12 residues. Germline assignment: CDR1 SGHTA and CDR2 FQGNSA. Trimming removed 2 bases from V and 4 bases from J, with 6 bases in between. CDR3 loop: CASSLLRYEQYF. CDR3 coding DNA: TGTGCCAGCAGCTTACTAAGGTACGAGCAGTACTTC.

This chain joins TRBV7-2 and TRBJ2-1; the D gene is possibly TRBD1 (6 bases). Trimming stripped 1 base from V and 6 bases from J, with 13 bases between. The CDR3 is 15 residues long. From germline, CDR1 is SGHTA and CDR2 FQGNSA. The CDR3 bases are TGTGCCAGCAGCTTAGTGGCCAGGGGAGCCAATGAGCAGTTCTTC. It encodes CASSLVARGANEQFF. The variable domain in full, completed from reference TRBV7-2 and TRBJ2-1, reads GAGVSQSPSNKVTEKGKDVELRCDPISGHTALYWYRQSLGQGLEFLIYFQGNSAPDKSGLPSDRFSAERTGGSVSTLTIQRTQQEDSAVYLCASSLVARGANEQFFGPGTRLTVL.